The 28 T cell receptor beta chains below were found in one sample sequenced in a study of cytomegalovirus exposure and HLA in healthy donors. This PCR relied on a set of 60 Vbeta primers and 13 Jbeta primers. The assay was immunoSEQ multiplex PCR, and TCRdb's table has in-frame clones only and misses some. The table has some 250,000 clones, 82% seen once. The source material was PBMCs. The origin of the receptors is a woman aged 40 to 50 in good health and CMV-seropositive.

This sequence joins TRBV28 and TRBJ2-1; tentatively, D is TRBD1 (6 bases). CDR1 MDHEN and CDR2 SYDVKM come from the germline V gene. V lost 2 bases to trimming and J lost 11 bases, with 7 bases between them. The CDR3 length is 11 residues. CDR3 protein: CASSLRGKQFF. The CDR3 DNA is TGTGCCAGCAGTTTAAGGGGGAAGCAGTTCTTC.

The CDR3 here is CASRKPTGGYGYTF. Here the CDR3 DNA reads TGTGCCAGCAGAAAACCAACAGGGGGATATGGCTACACCTTC. The V call is TRBV6-5, the J call TRBJ1-2; 8 bases fit TRBD1. The CDR3 totals 14 residues. The germline V gene has CDR1 MNHEY and CDR2 SVGAGI. V gave up 6 bases and J gave up 5 bases; unmatched junction bases: 8.

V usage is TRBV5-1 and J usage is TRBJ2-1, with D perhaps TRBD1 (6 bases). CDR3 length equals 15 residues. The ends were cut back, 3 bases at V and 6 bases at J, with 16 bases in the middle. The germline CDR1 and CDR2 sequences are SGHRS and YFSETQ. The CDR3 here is CASSSSGTSANEQFF. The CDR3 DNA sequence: TGCGCCAGCAGCTCCTCCGGGACATCTGCCAATGAGCAGTTCTTC.

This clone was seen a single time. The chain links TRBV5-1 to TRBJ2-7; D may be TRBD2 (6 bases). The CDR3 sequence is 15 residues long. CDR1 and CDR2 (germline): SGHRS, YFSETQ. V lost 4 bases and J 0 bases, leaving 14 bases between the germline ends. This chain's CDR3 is CASSAGTLSSYEQYF. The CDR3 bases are TGCGCCAGCAGCGCCGGGACTTTGAGCTCCTACGAGCAGTACTTC.

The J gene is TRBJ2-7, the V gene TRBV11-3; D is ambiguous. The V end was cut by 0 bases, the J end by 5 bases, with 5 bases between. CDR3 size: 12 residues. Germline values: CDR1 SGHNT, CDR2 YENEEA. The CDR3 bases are TGTGCCAGCAGCTTAGATCCAGACGAGCAGTACTTC. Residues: CASSLDPDEQYF.

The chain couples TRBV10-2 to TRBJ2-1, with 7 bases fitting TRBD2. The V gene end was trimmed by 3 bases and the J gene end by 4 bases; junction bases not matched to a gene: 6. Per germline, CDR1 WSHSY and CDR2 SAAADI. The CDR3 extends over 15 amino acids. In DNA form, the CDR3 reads TGCGCCAGCAGTGAAATGCGGGAGCAATACAATGAGCAGTTCTTC. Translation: CASSEMREQYNEQFF.

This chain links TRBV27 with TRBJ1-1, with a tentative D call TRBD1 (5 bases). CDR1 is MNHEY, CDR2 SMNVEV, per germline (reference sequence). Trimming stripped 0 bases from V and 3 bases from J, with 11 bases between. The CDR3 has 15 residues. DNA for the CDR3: TGTGCCAGCAGTTTATCAGTAGGGGCTGACACTGAAGCTTTCTTT. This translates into CASSLSVGADTEAFF.

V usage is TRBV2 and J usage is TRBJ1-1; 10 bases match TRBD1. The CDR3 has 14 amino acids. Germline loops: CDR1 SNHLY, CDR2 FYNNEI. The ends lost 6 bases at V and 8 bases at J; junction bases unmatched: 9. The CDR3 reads CASRFRDRGGEAFF. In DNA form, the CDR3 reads TGTGCCAGCAGATTCCGGGACAGGGGAGGAGAAGCTTTCTTT.

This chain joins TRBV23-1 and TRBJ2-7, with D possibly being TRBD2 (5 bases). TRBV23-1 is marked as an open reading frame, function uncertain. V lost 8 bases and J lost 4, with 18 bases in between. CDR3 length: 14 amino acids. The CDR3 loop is CASHPREFCYEQYF. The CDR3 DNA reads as TGCGCCAGCCATCCTCGGGAATTCTGTTACGAGCAGTACTTC.

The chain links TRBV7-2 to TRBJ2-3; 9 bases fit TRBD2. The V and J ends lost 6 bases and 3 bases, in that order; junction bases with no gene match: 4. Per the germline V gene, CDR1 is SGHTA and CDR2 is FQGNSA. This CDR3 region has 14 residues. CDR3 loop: CASRVAGGTDTQYF. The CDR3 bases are TGTGCCAGCAGGGTGGCGGGAGGGACAGATACGCAGTATTTT.

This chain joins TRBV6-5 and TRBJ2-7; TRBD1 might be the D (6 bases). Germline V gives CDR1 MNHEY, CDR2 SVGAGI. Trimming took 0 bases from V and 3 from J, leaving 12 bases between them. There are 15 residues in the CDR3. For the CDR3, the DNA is TGTGCCAGCAGTTACTCTGTGCCAGGGGACTACGAGCAGTACTTC. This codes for CASSYSVPGDYEQYF.

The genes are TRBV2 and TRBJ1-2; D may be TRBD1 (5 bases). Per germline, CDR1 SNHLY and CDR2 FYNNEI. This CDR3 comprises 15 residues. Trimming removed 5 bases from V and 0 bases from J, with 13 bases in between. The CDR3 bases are TGTGCCAGCAGTTTACAGGACGGAGCTAACTATGGCTACACCTTC. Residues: CASSLQDGANYGYTF.

CDR3 sequence (DNA): TGCGCCAGCAGCTTGGAGCCAGGGGTTGCTCAGCCCCAGCATTTT. It is translated as CASSLEPGVAQPQHF. This chain links TRBV5-1 with TRBJ1-5, with a weak D call TRBD1 (6 bases). The CDR3 consists of 15 residues. The germline CDR1 and CDR2 sequences are SGHRS and YFSETQ. Trimming left V 0 bases short and J 6 bases short, with 13 bases between.

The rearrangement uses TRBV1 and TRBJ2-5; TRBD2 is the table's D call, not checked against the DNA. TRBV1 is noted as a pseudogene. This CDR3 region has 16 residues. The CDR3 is CTSSGTGVRPQETQYF. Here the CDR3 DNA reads TGCACCAGCAGCGGTACGGGGGTCCGACCCCAAGAGACCCAGTACTTC.

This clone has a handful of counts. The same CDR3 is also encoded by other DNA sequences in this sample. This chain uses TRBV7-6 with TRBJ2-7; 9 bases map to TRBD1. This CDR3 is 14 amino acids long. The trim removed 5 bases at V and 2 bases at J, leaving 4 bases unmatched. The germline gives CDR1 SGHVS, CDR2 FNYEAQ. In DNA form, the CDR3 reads TGTGCCAGCAGCCCAGGGACAGGGCCCTACGAGCAGTACTTC. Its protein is CASSPGTGPYEQYF.

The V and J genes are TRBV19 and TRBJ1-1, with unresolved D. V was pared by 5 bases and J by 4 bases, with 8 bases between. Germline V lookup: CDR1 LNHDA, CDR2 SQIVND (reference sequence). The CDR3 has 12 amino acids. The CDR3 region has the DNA TGTGCCAGTAGTTACATTTCCACTGAAGCTTTCTTT. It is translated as CASSYISTEAFF.

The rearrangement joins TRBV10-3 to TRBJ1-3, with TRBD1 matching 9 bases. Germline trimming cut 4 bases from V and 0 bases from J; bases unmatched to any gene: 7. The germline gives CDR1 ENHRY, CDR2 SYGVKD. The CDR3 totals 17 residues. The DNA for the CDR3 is TGTGCCATCAGTGGGGGACAGGGCGCAGGCTCTGGAAACACCATATATTTT. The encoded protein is CAISGGQGAGSGNTIYF.

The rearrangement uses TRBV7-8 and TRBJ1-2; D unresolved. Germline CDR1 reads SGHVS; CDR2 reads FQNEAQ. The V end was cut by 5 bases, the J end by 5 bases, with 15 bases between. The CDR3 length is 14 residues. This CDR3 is CASSPKSRGYGYTF. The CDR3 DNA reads TGTGCCAGCAGCCCCAAGTCGAGAGGGTATGGCTACACCTTC.

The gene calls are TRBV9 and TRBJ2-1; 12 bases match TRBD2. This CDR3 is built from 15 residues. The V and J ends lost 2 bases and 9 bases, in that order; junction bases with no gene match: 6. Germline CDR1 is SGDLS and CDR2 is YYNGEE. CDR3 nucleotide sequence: TGTGCCAGCAGCGTTCGGACTAGCGGGACGGGTGAGCAGTTCTTC. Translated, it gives CASSVRTSGTGEQFF.

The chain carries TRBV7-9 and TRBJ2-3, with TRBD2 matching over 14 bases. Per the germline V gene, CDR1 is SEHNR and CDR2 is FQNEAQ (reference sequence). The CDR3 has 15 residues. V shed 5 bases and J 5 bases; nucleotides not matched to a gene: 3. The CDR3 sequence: CASSVGLAGGDTQYF. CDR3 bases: TGTGCCAGCAGCGTCGGACTAGCGGGAGGAGATACGCAGTATTTT.

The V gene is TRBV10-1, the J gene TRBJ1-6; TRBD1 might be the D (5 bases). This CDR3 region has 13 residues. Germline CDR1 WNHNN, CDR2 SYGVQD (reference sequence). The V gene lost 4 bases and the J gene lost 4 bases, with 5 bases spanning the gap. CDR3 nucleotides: TGCGCCAGCAGTGCAGGGTATAATTCACCCCTCCACTTT. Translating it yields CASSAGYNSPLHF.

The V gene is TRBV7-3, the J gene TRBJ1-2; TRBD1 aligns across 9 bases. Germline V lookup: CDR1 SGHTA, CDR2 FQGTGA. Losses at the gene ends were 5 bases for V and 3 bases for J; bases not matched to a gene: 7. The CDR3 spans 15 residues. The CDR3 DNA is TGTGCCAGCAGCCCCCCTCGGACAGGGGACTATGGCTACACCTTC. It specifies CASSPPRTGDYGYTF. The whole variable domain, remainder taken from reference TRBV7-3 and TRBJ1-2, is GAGVSQTPSNKVTEKGKYVELRCDPISGHTALYWYRQSLGQGPEFLIYFQGTGAADDSGLPNDRFFAVRPEGSVSTLKIQRTERGDSAVYLCASSPPRTGDYGYTFGSGTRLTVV.

This CDR3 reads CASRPTTGLTGELFF. The DNA for the CDR3 is TGTGCCAGCAGACCCACGACAGGGCTAACCGGGGAGCTGTTTTTT. The V call is TRBV14, the J call TRBJ2-2; 7 bases align to TRBD1. This CDR3 has 15 residues. Germline CDR1 SGHDN, CDR2 FVKESK. V dropped 6 bases and J dropped 5; count of bases not matched to a gene: 9.

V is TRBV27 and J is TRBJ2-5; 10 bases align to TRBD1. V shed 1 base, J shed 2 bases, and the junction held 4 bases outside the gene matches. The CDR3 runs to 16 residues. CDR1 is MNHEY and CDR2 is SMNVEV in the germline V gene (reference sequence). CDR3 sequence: CASSLFGTGDQETQYF. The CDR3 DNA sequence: TGTGCCAGCAGTTTATTCGGGACAGGGGATCAAGAGACCCAGTACTTC.

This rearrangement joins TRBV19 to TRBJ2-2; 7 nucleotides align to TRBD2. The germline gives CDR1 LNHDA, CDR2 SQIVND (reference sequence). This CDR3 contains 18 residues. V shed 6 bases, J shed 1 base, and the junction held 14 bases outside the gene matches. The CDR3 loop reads CASSPKKAGRGNTGELFF. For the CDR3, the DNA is TGTGCCAGTAGCCCCAAGAAAGCGGGACGGGGGAACACCGGGGAGCTGTTTTTT.

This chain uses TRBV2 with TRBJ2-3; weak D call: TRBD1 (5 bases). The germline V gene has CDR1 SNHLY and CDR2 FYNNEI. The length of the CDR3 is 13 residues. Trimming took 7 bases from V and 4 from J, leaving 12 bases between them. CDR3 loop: CASTQRQSDTQYF. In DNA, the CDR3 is TGTGCCAGCACCCAGCGACAGTCAGATACGCAGTATTTT.

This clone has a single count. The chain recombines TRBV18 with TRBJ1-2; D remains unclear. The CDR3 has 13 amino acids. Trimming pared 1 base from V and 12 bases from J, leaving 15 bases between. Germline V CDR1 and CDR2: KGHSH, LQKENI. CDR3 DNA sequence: TGTGCCAGCTCACCACTTGGGCTGATTCAGGACACCTTC. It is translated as CASSPLGLIQDTF.

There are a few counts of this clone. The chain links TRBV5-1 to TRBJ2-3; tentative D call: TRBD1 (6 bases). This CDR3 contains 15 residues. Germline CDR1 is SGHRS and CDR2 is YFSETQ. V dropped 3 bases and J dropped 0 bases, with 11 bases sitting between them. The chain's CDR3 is CASSSDRTSTDTQYF. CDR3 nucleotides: TGCGCCAGCAGCTCAGACAGGACTAGCACAGATACGCAGTATTTT.